This entry describes one TCR beta chain. The data are from a study of blood T cell repertoires in COVID-19. Study-level information: Italy, Spain and the United States were the sources of the convalescent and acute COVID-19 samples. The analysed material was cDNA or gDNA that came from T cells, B-cell-depleted T cells, or PBMCs.

The V end was cut by 4 bases, the J end by 0 bases, with 5 bases between. CDR3 size: 12 residues. Germline CDR1 is SGHRS and CDR2 is YFSETQ. In the study's own analysis: Reference gene primer amplification gave estimated nucleated cell counts. Here immunoSEQ multiplex PCR was the method, and the copy in TCRdb shows in-frame clones only, minus some. D and trimming were read from the DNA, whereas the V and J calls and clone size are those reported in that table. In the table there are over 150,000 clones, approximately 90% of which are singletons. This chain connects TRBV5-1 to TRBJ2-7, with D perhaps matching TRBD2 (5 bases). Sequenced input: peripheral blood. The receptor was derived from a man in his fifties who had recovered from COVID-19. As DNA, the CDR3 is TGCGCCAGCAGCACTAGCTCCTACGAGCAGTACTTC. It codes for CASSTSSYEQYF.